This section outlines one TCR beta chain sequence together with its context. Antigen: not known. PCR was performed using 60 Vbeta and 13 Jbeta primers. The repertoire was sequenced with immunoSEQ multiplex PCR; TCRdb's copy has only in-frame clones and lacks some. The sample records some 180,000 clones, 60% to 85% being singletons. The data belong to a study of cytomegalovirus exposure and HLA in healthy donors. Study-level findings and limits: Several of the most significant clusters appeared, in a later analysis, to be linked to common viral pathogens. A later analysis revealed that TCR association rates differed between HLA loci, peaking at DRB1 and bottoming out at HLA-C. A later analysis reportedly found that, within productive TCRs, an Asian-associated ancestry cluster had fewer N-insertions than the mean observed across the roughly 700 donors. CMV antigen specificity of a few CMV-associated chains was confirmed in vitro.

The sequence was obtained from a man aged 18 to 30 in good health and CMV-seronegative. The sequencing input was PBMCs.

In DNA form, the CDR3 reads TGTGCCAGCATTCGGGACAGGGGTTACGAGCAGTACTTC. Encoded protein: CASIRDRGYEQYF. The chain combines TRBV6-1 with TRBJ2-5; 10 positions match TRBD1. Judging by the DNA end, TRBJ2-7 fits better; the J call may be wrong. CDR1 is MNHNS and CDR2 is SASEGT in the germline V gene. The CDR3 spans 13 residues.